This is a list of T cell receptor beta chains from one sample in a study of blood T cells in healthy people across ages. TCRdb reprocessed the 5' RACE reads via MiXCR and lists one record per CDR3 protein. In the table there are about 1,000,000 distinct CDR3 sequences, 35% to 55% of which are singletons. Sequenced: blood. These receptor sequences come from an older woman in good health. Both conserved end residues are trimmed from each CDR3.

TRBJ2-1,TRBV24-1,ATSDLRQQQF
TRBJ2-3,TRBV10-1,ASSVVPTDTQY
TRBJ2-2,TRBV2,ASKRSNTGELF
TRBJ2-4,TRBV20-1,SADTSGSAKNIQY
TRBJ2-1,TRBV23-1,ASSLGTSGSFYNEQF
TRBJ2-1,TRBV7-9,ASSLPSSYNEQF
TRBJ2-7,TRBV11-2,ASTTSRGPTYEQY
TRBJ1-1,TRBV4-1,ASSQGPGRVTEAF
TRBJ2-3,TRBV28,ASSPTKPNTQY
TRBJ2-3,TRBV12-3/TRBV12-4,ASSPVAGGPGSTDTQY
TRBJ2-4,TRBV12-3/TRBV12-4,ASRLRPGQATLGGNIQY
.,TRBV7-9,ASSSHSASGRAKYEQY
TRBJ2-5,TRBV20-1,SARSNEQY
TRBJ2-1,TRBV7-9,ASSLDVAGQF
TRBJ1-1,TRBV27,ASGRGEAAAF
TRBJ2-2,TRBV20-1,SARDGHNTGELF
TRBJ2-3,TRBV5-6,ASSPQRADTQY
TRBJ2-4,TRBV4-1,ASSQGEGIEWGAKNIQY
TRBJ2-7,TRBV25-1,ASSEALAGLRNEQY
TRBJ2-7,TRBV20-1,SARGGPRRENTFFYEQY
TRBJ1-5,TRBV13,ASSLSRVYVLYQPQH
TRBJ2-7,TRBV4-1,ASSPRPTSGRPSEQY
TRBJ1-1,TRBV28,ASSLFQAGTEAF
TRBJ1-6,TRBV6-5,ASSLDRGRDTPLH
TRBJ2-7,TRBV28,ASTGGKTGQPFSYEQY
TRBJ2-7,TRBV20-1,SARGGLAGGYLRYEQY
TRBJ1-2,TRBV10-3,AISEFKTGGETGCT
TRBJ2-2,TRBV5-1,ASSFPREGLAMEGELF
TRBJ1-1,TRBV20-1,SAREVNMNTEAF
TRBJ2-7,TRBV28,ASSVEIAGKKY
TRBJ2-4,TRBV7-2,ASSLGGAYGQY
TRBJ2-7,TRBV20-1,SAGDRQYSYEQY
TRBJ2-1,TRBV20-1,SASLAGTSTKNEQF
TRBJ2-1,TRBV3-1,ASSPGGFNEQF
TRBJ1-2,TRBV6-6,ASSYDYGYT
TRBJ2-5,TRBV7-9,ASSLRVVETQY
TRBJ1-1,TRBV11-1,ASSHRQGMNTEAF
TRBJ2-6,TRBV20-1,SARGGVSGANVLT
TRBJ2-7,TRBV7-9,ASGENGSPTEQY
TRBJ2-3,TRBV27,ASRTAYRDRGLVDTQY
TRBJ2-1,TRBV14,VSSQEGRLAGYSSYNEQF
TRBJ2-1,TRBV20-1,SARGGGPGTYEQF
TRBJ2-1,TRBV7-6,ASSLGQGKDGYNEQF
TRBJ1-1,TRBV29-1,SVQTGGNTEAF
TRBJ2-1,TRBV9,ASSVGFGLYNEQF
TRBJ2-1,TRBV2,ASLAGGIYNEQF
TRBJ2-2,TRBV12-3/TRBV12-4,ASSFGTGKGGELF
TRBJ2-7,TRBV11-2,ASSNPYSGRAYEQY
.,TRBV3-1,ASSQARWGQQGNEQF
TRBJ1-1,TRBV6-5,ASSYSTGEERAF
TRBJ2-5,TRBV6-6,ASRMTETQY
TRBJ1-1,TRBV29-1,SVRIWGEAF
TRBJ2-5,TRBV27,ASSAAREARYNEQY